The clone carrying this T cell receptor (beta chain) was picked up many times. Its antigen remains unidentified. As TCR cDNA was made by 5'RACE template switching, a universal primer site and UMIs were added. TCRdb called the 5' RACE reads again in MiXCR, with one record for every CDR3 protein. The sample consists of 110,000 to 150,000 distinct CDR3 sequences, 6.6% of them appearing once. V gave up 4 bases and J gave up 8 bases, with 12 bases separating them. Germline lookup yields CDR1 DFQATT and CDR2 SNEGSKA (reference sequence). This CDR3 region has 12 residues. The data were obtained in a study of T cells after yellow fever vaccination. Study at large: Researchers used SMART-Seq v4 Ultra Low Input to prepare fractions that had low cell numbers.

Study results and limitations: Among primary-vaccination clones, most reappeared after the booster, at 96% for CD4 and around 91% for CD8.

Sequencing used CD4+ T cells sorted from PBMCs, obtained 10 days after the yellow fever booster vaccination. The receptor's source is a young man who received the YFV17D yellow fever vaccine. The chain couples TRBV20-1 to TRBJ2-1; no clear D. The CDR3 nucleotides read TGCAGTGCTATGGGTCCAGCCGATGAGCAGTTCTTC. Its translation: CSAMGPADEQFF.